Sequencing of this T cell receptor (beta chain) was carried out in a study of cytomegalovirus exposure and HLA in healthy donors. General study points: The presence/absence work took it that sequencing depth was about the same across donors. The study put 150 or so TCR beta chains on its list as cytomegalovirus-associated.

Turning to this clone: Its antigen is currently unknown.

The PCR ran on 60 Vbeta and 13 Jbeta primers. Using immunoSEQ multiplex PCR, the repertoire was profiled, and TCRdb retains in-frame clones only, with some absent. The sample contains roughly 55,000 clones, 65% to 80% of which appear only once. The germline CDR1 and CDR2 sequences are MNHEY and SMNVEV (reference sequence). The V end lost 2 bases, the J end lost 8 bases, and 13 bases lay between the germline ends. The CDR3 loop spans 14 amino acids. The chain joins TRBV27 to TRBJ2-1; D unresolved. Sequencing used PBMCs. This clonotype was sampled from a man aged 35 to 55 in good health and CMV-seropositive. In DNA form, the CDR3 reads TGTGCCAGCAGTTTACCCGCCCGGGTGGATGAGCAGTTCTTC. As protein: CASSLPARVDEQFF.